A selection of T cell receptor beta chains follows, all from one sample in a study of T cells in Graves' hyperthyroidism and ophthalmopathy. Via MiXCR, TCRdb re-called the multiplex PCR reads, giving one row per CDR3 protein. This sample has more than 350,000 distinct CDR3 sequences, with around 15% found just once. The source material was blood. Source of these receptors: a woman aged 60 to 75 with Graves' ophthalmopathy. The CDR3 runs from the conserved cysteine through the conserved F or W. The D gene is left open where the match is weak. Size is stated for part of the rows, as once, few or many counts, or as a class when the clone is expanded.

TRBV5-1	TRBJ2-7	TRBD2	many	CASSLWTSELEQYF	TGCGCCAGCAGCTTGTGGACTAGCGAACTCGAGCAGTACTTC
TRBV6-1	TRBJ1-2	TRBD1	NA	CASSEPGQGIYGYTF	TGTGCCAGCAGTGAACCGGGACAGGGGATCTATGGCTACACCTTC
TRBV19	TRBJ2-1	TRBD2	few	CTSSTSPGLAANEQFF	TGTACCAGTAGTACCTCCCCGGGACTAGCGGCTAATGAGCAGTTCTTC
TRBV27	TRBJ2-5	NA	few	CASSLSQGGGETQYF	TGTGCCAGCAGTTTATCGCAGGGGGGCGGAGAGACCCAGTACTTC
TRBV19	TRBJ2-7	NA	NA	CASSSWAGKQDEQYF	TGTGCCAGTAGTTCTTGGGCGGGTAAACAGGACGAGCAGTACTTC
TRBV15	TRBJ2-3	TRBD2	many	CATSSPFGLAKSTDTQYF	TGTGCCACCAGCAGTCCCTTCGGACTAGCGAAGAGCACAGATACGCAGTATTTT
TRBV19	TRBJ1-2	NA	many	CASSPDFTTRYTF	TGTGCCAGTAGTCCCGACTTTACTACACGCTACACCTTC
TRBV7-4	TRBJ1-5	NA	few	CASSFPAIRAPSNQPQHF	TGTGCCAGCAGCTTCCCGGCCATTAGGGCCCCGTCCAATCAGCCCCAGCATTTT
TRBV4-1	TRBJ1-2	NA	NA	CASSRSQVANYGYTF	TGCGCCAGCAGCCGTAGCCAAGTAGCTAACTATGGCTACACCTTC
TRBV28	TRBJ1-1	TRBD1	few	CASRSTGESTEAFF	TGTGCCAGCAGATCAACAGGGGAAAGCACTGAAGCTTTCTTT
TRBV7-6	TRBJ2-2	NA	NA	CASSSQGGSNTGELFF	TGTGCCAGCAGTTCTCAGGGTGGGTCGAACACCGGGGAGCTGTTTTTT
TRBV12-3/TRBV12-4	TRBJ2-6	NA	once	CASSSRSRAPNVLTF	TGTGCCAGCAGTTCCCGAAGTAGGGCGCCGAACGTCCTGACTTTC
TRBV19	TRBJ1-5	NA	few	CASSSKGRSNQPQHF	TGTGCCAGTAGCTCCAAAGGCCGAAGCAATCAGCCCCAGCATTTT
TRBV20-1	TRBJ2-3	TRBD2	many	CSAPPTSGRVTDTQYF	TGCAGTGCTCCACCGACTAGCGGGAGAGTCACAGATACGCAGTATTTT
TRBV4-2	TRBJ2-7	TRBD2	few	CASSQVRTSGYEQYF	TGTGCCAGCAGCCAAGTGCGGACTAGCGGGTACGAGCAGTACTTC
TRBV12-3/TRBV12-4	TRBJ1-5	NA	NA	CASSLGGRRDQPQHF	TGTGCCAGCAGTTTGGGGGGGCGTCGAGATCAGCCCCAGCATTTT
TRBV11-2	TRBJ2-2	TRBD2	many	CASSSGLATGELFF	TGTGCCAGCAGCTCGGGACTAGCTACCGGGGAGCTGTTTTTT
TRBV20-1	TRBJ2-2	TRBD2	many	CSARGLAGGYNTGELFF	TGCAGTGCTAGAGGGCTAGCGGGAGGGTATAACACCGGGGAGCTGTTTTTT
TRBV12-3/TRBV12-4	TRBJ2-5	NA	many	CASSAGTLETQYF	TGTGCCAGCAGTGCCGGTACCCTGGAGACCCAGTACTTC
TRBV15	TRBJ2-1	NA	NA	CATRNTPYNEQFF	TGTGCCACCCGGAATACCCCGTACAATGAGCAGTTCTTC
TRBV6-2/TRBV6-3	TRBJ2-7	TRBD2	many	CASNLAGERYEQYF	TGTGCCAGCAACCTAGCGGGAGAAAGGTACGAGCAGTACTTC
TRBV5-1	TRBJ2-5	NA	NA	CASSFLGAGETQYF	TGCGCCAGCAGCTTTTTGGGGGCGGGAGAGACCCAGTACTTC
TRBV11-2	TRBJ2-7	TRBD2	many	CASAGAASGSYEQYF	TGTGCCAGCGCCGGGGCGGCTAGCGGTTCCTACGAGCAGTACTTC
TRBV28	TRBJ2-7	NA	many	CATQRGSSYEQYF	TGTGCCACCCAACGGGGGAGCTCCTACGAGCAGTACTTC
TRBV28	TRBJ1-5	NA	many	CASMWGNQPQHF	TGTGCCAGCATGTGGGGCAATCAGCCCCAGCATTTT
TRBV2	TRBJ2-2	TRBD1	NA	CASSAGTGGFTGELFF	TGTGCCAGCAGTGCCGGGACAGGGGGATTCACCGGGGAGCTGTTTTTT
TRBV20-1	TRBJ2-3	NA	many	CSARESFTDTQYF	TGCAGTGCTAGAGAATCATTCACAGATACGCAGTATTTT
TRBV5-1	TRBJ2-2	NA	NA	CASSSGQRTGELFF	TGCGCCAGCAGCTCGGGACAACGAACCGGGGAGCTGTTTTTT
TRBV20-1	TRBJ2-2	TRBD1	once	CSARGGRQGFNTGELFF	TGCAGTGCTAGAGGGGGGCGACAGGGATTCAACACCGGGGAGCTGTTTTTT
TRBV7-2	TRBJ2-1	NA	many	CASSSPGTPHEQFF	TGTGCCAGCAGCTCCCCCGGGACTCCACATGAGCAGTTCTTC
TRBV19	TRBJ2-3	NA	NA	CASSVSGYLGDTQYF	TGTGCCAGTAGTGTTAGCGGATACCTGGGAGATACGCAGTATTTT
TRBV20-1	TRBJ2-7	NA	many	CSARLREQYF	TGCAGTGCTAGATTGCGGGAGCAGTACTTC
TRBV27	TRBJ2-1	TRBD2	many	CASSLYGGRAFGSYNEQFF	TGTGCCAGCAGTTTATACGGCGGGAGGGCCTTCGGCTCCTACAATGAGCAGTTCTTC
TRBV10-3	TRBJ1-5	NA	NA	CAISARDRNQPQHF	TGTGCCATCAGTGCCAGGGACCGAAATCAGCCCCAGCATTTT
TRBV20-1	TRBJ2-1	TRBD2	many	CSARPPGLAGHEQFF	TGCAGTGCTAGACCACCGGGACTAGCGGGTCATGAGCAGTTCTTC
TRBV12-3/TRBV12-4	TRBJ2-1	NA	NA	CASSLLGLRQFF	TGTGCCAGCAGTTTATTGGGGTTGCGGCAGTTCTTC
TRBV20-1	TRBJ2-5	NA	once	CSARAMGREETQYF	TGCAGTGCTAGAGCAATGGGCAGAGAAGAGACCCAGTACTTC
TRBV5-6	TRBJ2-7	TRBD1	few	CASRSTGSGEQYF	TGTGCCAGCAGATCGACAGGGTCGGGCGAGCAGTACTTC
TRBV28	TRBJ2-7	NA	many	CASSFNGLPEQYF	TGTGCCAGCAGTTTTAACGGACTCCCCGAGCAGTACTTC
TRBV28	TRBJ2-1	NA	many	CATTGIFYNEQFF	TGTGCCACCACAGGGATCTTCTACAATGAGCAGTTCTTC
TRBV12-3/TRBV12-4	TRBJ2-5	NA	NA	CASSGPGGSQETQYF	TGTGCCAGCAGTGGACCCGGGGGCTCCCAAGAGACCCAGTACTTC
TRBV5-8	TRBJ2-3	NA	NA	CASSFGRTADTQYF	TGTGCCAGCAGCTTCGGGAGAACGGCAGATACGCAGTATTTT